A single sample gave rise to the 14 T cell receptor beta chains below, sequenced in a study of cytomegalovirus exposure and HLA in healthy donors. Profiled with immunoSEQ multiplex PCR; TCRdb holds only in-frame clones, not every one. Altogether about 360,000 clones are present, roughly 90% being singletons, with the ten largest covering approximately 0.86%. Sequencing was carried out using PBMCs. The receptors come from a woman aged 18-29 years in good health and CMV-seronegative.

In DNA, the CDR3 is TGTGCCAGCAGTTCGACGCAGGGGTTGGGGCCTTACAATGAGCAGTTCTTC. Amino acid sequence: CASSSTQGLGPYNEQFF. This chain uses TRBV28 with TRBJ2-1; maybe TRBD1 (6 bases). CDR3 length equals 17 residues. Per germline, CDR1 MDHEN and CDR2 SYDVKM. Deletions cut 4 bases from V and 4 bases from J, with 20 bases between.

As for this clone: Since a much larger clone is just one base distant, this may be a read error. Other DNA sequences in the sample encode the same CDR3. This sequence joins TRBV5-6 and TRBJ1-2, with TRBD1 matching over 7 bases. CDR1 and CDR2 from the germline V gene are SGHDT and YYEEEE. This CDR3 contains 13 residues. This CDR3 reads CASSPQGEYGYTF. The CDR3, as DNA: TGTGCCAGCAGCCCGCAGGGGGAATACGGCTATACCTTC.

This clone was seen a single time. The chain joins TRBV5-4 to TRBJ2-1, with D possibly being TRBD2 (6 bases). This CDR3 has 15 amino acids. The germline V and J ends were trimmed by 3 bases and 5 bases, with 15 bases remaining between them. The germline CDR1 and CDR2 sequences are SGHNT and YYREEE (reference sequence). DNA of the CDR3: TGTGCCAGCAGCTCGGGCGGAGGGGTAGACAATGAGCAGTTCTTC. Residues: CASSSGGGVDNEQFF. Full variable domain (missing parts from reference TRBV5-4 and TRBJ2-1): ETGVTQSPTHLIKTRGQQVTLRCSSQSGHNTVSWYQQALGQGPQFIFQYYREEENGRGNFPPRFSGLQFPNYSSELNVNALELDDSALYLCASSSGGGVDNEQFFGPGTRLTVL.

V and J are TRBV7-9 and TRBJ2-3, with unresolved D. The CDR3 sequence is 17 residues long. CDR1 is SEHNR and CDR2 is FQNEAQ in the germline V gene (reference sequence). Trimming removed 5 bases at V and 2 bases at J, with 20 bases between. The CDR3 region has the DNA TGTGCCAGCAGCATACCCGATCTGGCCAAATTCACAGATACGCAGTATTTT. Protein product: CASSIPDLAKFTDTQYF.

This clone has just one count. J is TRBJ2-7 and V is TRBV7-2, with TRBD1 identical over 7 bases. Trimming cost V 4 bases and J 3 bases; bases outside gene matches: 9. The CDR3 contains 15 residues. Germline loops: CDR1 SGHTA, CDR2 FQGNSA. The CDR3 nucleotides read TGTGCCAGCAGCTCACACAGGGGCTCACTCTACGAGCAGTACTTC. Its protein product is CASSSHRGSLYEQYF. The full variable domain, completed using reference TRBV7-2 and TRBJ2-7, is GAGVSQSPSNKVTEKGKDVELRCDPISGHTALYWYRQSLGQGLEFLIYFQGNSAPDKSGLPSDRFSAERTGGSVSTLTIQRTQQEDSAVYLCASSSHRGSLYEQYFGPGTRLTVT.

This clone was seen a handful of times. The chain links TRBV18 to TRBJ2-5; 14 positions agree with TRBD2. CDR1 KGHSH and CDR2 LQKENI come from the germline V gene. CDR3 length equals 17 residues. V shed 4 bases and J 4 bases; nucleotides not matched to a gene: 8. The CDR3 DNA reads TGTGCCAGCTCACTTTCCCCGACTAGCGGGAGGGGAGAGACCCAGTACTTC. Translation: CASSLSPTSGRGETQYF.

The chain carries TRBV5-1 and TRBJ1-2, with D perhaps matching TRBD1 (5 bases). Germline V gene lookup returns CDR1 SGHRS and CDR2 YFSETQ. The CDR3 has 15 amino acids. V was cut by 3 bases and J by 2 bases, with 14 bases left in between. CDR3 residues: CASSSLRGPNYGYTF. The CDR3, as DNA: TGCGCCAGCAGCTCCCTTAGGGGCCCCAACTATGGCTACACCTTC.

CDR3 bases: TGTGCCTGGAGGGGACTAGCCCTGCAGTATTTT. It yields the protein CAWRGLALQYF. The chain has TRBV30 and TRBJ2-3; 9 bases are shared with TRBD2. Germline V gives CDR1 GTSNPN, CDR2 SVGIG (reference sequence). This CDR3 region has 11 residues. With 3 bases clipped from V and 11 bases from J, the junction kept 3 bases outside the gene matches.

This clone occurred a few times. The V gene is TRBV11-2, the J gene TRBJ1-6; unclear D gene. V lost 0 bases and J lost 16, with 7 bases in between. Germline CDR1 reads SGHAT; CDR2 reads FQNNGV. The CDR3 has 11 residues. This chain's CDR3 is CASSLDVLLHF. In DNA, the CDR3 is TGTGCCAGCAGCTTAGATGTTCTACTCCACTTT.

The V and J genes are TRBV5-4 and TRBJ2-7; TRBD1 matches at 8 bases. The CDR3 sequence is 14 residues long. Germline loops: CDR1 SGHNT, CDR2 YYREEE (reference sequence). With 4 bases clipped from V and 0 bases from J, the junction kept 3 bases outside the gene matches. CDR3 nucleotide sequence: TGTGCCAGCAGCCCCGGGACAGGCTCCTACGAGCAGTACTTC. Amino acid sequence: CASSPGTGSYEQYF. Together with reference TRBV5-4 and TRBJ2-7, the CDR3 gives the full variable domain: ETGVTQSPTHLIKTRGQQVTLRCSSQSGHNTVSWYQQALGQGPQFIFQYYREEENGRGNFPPRFSGLQFPNYSSELNVNALELDDSALYLCASSPGTGSYEQYFGPGTRLTVT.

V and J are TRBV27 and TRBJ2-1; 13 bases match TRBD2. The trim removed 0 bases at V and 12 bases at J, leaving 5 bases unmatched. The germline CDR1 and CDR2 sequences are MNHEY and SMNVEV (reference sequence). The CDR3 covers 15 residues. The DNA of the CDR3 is TGTGCCAGCAGTTTATCGGGGCGACTAGCGGGAGGGCAGTTCTTC. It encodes CASSLSGRLAGGQFF.

The chain's CDR3 is CASSLRQGDSGNTIYF. Written as DNA, the CDR3 is TGTGCCAGCTCACTCCGACAGGGGGACTCTGGAAACACCATATATTTT. The rearrangement joins TRBV18 to TRBJ1-3, with 9 bases lining up with TRBD1. Germline values: CDR1 KGHSH, CDR2 LQKENI. With 4 bases clipped from V and 0 bases from J, the junction kept 4 bases outside the gene matches. The CDR3 is 16 residues long. Full variable domain (rest looked up from reference TRBV18 and TRBJ1-3): NAGVMQNPRHLVRRRGQEARLRCSPMKGHSHVYWYRQLPEEGLKFMVYLQKENIIDESGMPKERFSAEFPKEGPSILRIQQVVRGDSAAYFCASSLRQGDSGNTIYFGEGSWLTVV.

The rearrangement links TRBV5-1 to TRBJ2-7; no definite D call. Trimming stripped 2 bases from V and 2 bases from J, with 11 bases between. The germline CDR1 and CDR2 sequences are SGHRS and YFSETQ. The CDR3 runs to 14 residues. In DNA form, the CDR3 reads TGCGCCAGCAGCTTAAGCAACCTGGCCTACGAGCAGTACTTC. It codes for CASSLSNLAYEQYF. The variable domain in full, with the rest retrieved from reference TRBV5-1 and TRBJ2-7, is KAGVTQTPRYLIKTRGQQVTLSCSPISGHRSVSWYQQTPGQGLQFLFEYFSETQRNKGNFPGRFSGRQFSNSRSEMNVSTLELGDSALYLCASSLSNLAYEQYFGPGTRLTVT.

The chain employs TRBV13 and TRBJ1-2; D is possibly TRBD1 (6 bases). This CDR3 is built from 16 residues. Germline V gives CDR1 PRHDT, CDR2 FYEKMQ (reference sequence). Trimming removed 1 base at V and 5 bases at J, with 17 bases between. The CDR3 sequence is CASSLEVAGAEYGYTF. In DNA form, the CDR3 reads TGTGCCAGCAGCTTAGAGGTTGCAGGGGCTGAGTATGGCTACACCTTC. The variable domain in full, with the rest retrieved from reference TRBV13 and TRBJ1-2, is AAGVIQSPRHLIKEKRETATLKCYPIPRHDTVYWYQQGPGQDPQFLISFYEKMQSDKGSIPDRFSAQQFSDYHSELNMSSLELGDSALYFCASSLEVAGAEYGYTFGSGTRLTVV.